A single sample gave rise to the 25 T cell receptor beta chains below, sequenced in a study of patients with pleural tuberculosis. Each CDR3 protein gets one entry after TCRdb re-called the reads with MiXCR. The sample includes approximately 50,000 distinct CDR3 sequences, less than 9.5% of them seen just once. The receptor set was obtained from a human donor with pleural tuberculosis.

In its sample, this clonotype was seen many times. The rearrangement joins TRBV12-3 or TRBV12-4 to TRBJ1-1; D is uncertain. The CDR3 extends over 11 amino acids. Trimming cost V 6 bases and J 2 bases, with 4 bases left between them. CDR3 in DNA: TGTGCCAGCAGGGCCAACACTGAAGCTTTCTTT. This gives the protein CASRANTEAFF.

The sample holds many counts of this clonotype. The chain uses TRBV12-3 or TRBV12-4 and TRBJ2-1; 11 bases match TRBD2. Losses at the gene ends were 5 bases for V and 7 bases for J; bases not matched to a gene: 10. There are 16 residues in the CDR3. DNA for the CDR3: TGTGCCAGCAGTCCCATAGCGGGAGGGCGGATAAATGAGCAGTTCTTC. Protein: CASSPIAGGRINEQFF.

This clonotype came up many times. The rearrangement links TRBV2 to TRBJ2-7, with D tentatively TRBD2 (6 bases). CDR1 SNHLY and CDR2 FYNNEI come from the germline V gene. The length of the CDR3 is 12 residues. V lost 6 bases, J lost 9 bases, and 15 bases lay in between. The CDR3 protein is CASSDSGPRQYF. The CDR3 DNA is TGTGCCAGCAGCGATAGCGGTCCCAGGCAGTACTTC. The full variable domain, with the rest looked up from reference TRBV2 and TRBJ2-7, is EPEVTQTPSHQVTQMGQEVILRCVPISNHLYFYWYRQILGQKVEFLVSFYNNEISEKSEIFDDQFSVERPDGSNFTLKIRSTKLEDSAMYFCASSDSGPRQYFGPGTRLTVT.

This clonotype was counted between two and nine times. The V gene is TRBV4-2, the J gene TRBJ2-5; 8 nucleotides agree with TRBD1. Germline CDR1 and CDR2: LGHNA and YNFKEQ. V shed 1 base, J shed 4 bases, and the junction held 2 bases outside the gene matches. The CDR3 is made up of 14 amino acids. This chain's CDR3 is CASSQGTGRETQYF. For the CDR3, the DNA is TGTGCCAGCAGCCAAGGGACAGGGAGAGAGACCCAGTACTTC.

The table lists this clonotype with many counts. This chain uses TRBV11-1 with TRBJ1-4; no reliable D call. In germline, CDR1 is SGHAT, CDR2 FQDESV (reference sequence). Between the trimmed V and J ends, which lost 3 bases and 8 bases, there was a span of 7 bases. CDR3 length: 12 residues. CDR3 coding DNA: TGTGCCAGCAGCTTGGTTCGGGAAAAACTGTTTTTT. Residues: CASSLVREKLFF.

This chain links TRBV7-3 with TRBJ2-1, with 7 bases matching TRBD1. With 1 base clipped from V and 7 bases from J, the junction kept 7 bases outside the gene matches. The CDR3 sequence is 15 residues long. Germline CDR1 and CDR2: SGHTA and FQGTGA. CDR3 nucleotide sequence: TGTGCCAGCAGCTTAATAGGGGGCGTTGGGAATGAGCAGTTCTTC. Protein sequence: CASSLIGGVGNEQFF.

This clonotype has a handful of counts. The CDR3 loop reads CSAPREGSADTQYF. DNA for the CDR3: TGCAGCGCCCCTCGGGAAGGTTCGGCAGATACGCAGTATTTT. The rearrangement uses TRBV29-1 and TRBJ2-3; perhaps TRBD2 as D (5 bases). The CDR3 totals 14 residues. Germline CDR1 is SQVTM and CDR2 is ANQGSEA. Trimming took off 7 bases at V and 4 bases at J, with 18 bases between the two ends.

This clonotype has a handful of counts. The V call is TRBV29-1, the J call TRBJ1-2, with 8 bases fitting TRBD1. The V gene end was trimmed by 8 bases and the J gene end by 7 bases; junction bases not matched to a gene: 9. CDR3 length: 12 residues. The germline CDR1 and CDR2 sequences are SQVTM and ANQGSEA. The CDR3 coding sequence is TGCAGCTTACCAGGACAGGGTGGTGGCTACACCTTC. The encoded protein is CSLPGQGGGYTF.

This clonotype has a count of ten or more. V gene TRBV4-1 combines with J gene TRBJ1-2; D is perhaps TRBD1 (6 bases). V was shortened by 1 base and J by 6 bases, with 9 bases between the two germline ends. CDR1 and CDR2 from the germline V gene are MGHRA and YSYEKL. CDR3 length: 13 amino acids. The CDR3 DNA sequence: TGCGCCAGCAGCCAAGGGGGACATCATGGCTACACCTTC. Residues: CASSQGGHHGYTF.

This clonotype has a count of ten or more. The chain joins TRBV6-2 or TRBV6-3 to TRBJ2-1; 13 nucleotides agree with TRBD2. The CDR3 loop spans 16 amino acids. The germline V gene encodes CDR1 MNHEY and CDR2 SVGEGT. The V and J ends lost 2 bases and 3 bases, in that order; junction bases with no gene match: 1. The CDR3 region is CASSYRTSGSYNEQFF. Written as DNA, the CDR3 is TGTGCCAGCAGTTACAGGACTAGCGGGAGCTACAATGAGCAGTTCTTC.

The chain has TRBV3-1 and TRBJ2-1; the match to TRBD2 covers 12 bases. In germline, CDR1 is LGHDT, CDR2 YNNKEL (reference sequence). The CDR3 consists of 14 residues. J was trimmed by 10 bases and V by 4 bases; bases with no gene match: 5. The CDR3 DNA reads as TGTGCCAGCAGCCCTTTGACTAGCGGGAGAGAGCAGTTCTTC. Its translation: CASSPLTSGREQFF.

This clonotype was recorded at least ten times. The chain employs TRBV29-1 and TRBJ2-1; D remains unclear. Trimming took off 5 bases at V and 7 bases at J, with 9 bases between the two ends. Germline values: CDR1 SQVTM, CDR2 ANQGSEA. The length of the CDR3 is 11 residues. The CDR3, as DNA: TGCAGCGTTTCCACGGATAATGAGCAGTTCTTC. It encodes CSVSTDNEQFF.

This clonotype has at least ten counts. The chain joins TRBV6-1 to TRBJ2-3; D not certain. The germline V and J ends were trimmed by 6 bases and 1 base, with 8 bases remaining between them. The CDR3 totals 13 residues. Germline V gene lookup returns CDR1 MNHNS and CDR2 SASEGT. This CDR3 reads CASRSPRTDTQYF. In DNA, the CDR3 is TGTGCCAGCAGGTCACCCCGCACAGATACGCAGTATTTT.

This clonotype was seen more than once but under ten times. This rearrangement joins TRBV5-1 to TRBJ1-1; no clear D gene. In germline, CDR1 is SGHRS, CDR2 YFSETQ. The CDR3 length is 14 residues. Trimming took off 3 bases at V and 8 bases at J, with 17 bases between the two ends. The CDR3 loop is CASSYSFSSPEAFF. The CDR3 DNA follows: TGCGCCAGCAGCTACTCCTTTTCATCCCCGGAAGCTTTCTTT.

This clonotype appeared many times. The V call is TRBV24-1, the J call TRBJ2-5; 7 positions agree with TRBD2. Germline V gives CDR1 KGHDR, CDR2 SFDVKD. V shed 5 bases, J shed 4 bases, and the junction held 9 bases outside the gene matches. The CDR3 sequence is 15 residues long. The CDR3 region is CATSVPTSYGETQYF. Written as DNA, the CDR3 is TGTGCCACCAGTGTTCCGACTAGCTACGGAGAGACCCAGTACTTC.

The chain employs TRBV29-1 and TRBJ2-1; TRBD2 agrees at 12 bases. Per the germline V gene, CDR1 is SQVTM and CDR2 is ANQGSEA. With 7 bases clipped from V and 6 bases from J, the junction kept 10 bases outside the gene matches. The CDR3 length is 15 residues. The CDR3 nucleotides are TGCAGCGAGTCGACTCTAGCGGGAGGGCCCAATGAGCAGTTCTTC. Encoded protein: CSESTLAGGPNEQFF.

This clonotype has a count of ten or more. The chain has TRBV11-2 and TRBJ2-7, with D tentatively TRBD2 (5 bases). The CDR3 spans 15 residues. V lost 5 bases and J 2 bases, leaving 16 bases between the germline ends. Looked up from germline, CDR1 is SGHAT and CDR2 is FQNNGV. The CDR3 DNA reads TGTGCCAGCAGCGCTTGGGCGGGCAAACCCTACGAGCAGTACTTC. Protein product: CASSAWAGKPYEQYF.

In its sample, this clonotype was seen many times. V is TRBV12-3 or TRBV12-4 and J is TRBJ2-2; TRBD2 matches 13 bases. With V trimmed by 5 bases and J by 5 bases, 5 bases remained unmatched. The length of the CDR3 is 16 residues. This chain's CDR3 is CASSPTSGRATGELFF. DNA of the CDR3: TGTGCCAGCAGTCCCACTAGCGGGAGGGCAACCGGGGAGCTGTTTTTT.

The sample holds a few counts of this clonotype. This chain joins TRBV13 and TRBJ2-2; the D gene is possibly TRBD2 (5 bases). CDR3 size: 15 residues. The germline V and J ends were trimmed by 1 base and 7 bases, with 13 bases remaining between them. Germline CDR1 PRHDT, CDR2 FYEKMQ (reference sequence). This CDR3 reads CASSLAEGGFGELFF. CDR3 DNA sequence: TGTGCCAGCAGCTTAGCAGAAGGAGGATTCGGGGAGCTGTTTTTT.

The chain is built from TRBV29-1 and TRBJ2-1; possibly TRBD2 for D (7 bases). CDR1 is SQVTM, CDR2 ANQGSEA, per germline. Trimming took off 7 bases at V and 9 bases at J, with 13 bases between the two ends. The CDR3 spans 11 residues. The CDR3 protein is CSAQGGVEQFF. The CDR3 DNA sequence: TGCAGCGCACAAGGGGGGGTTGAGCAGTTCTTC.

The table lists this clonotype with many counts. DNA for the CDR3: TGTGCCAGTAGTACCGACCAGGGCGTGAACACTGAAGCTTTCTTT. As protein: CASSTDQGVNTEAFF. The V and J genes are TRBV19 and TRBJ1-1; a weak D match, TRBD1 (5 bases). This CDR3 has 15 residues. Germline-derived CDR1 and CDR2 are LNHDA and SQIVND (reference sequence). V shed 4 bases and J shed 0 bases, with 12 bases lying between them.

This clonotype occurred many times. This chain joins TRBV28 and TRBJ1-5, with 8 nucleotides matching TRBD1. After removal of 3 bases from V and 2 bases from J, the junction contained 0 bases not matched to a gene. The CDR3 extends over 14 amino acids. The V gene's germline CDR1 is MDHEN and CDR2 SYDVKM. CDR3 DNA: TGTGCCAGCAGTTTGGGACAGGGCAATCAGCCCCAGCATTTT. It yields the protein CASSLGQGNQPQHF.

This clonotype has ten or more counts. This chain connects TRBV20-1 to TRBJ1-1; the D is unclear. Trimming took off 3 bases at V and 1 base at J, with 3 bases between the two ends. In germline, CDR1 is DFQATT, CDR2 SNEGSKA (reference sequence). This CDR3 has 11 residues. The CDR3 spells CSARKNTEAFF. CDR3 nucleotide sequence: TGCAGTGCTAGGAAGAACACTGAAGCTTTCTTT.

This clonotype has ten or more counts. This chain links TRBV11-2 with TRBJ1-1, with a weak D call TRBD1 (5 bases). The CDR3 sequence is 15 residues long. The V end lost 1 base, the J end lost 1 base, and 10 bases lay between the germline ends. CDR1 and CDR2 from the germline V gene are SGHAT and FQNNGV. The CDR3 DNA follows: TGTGCCAGCAGCTTAGTTTTGACAGCGAACACTGAAGCTTTCTTT. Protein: CASSLVLTANTEAFF. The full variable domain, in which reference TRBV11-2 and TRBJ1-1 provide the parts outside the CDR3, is EAGVAQSPRYKIIEKRQSVAFWCNPISGHATLYWYQQILGQGPKLLIQFQNNGVVDDSQLPKDRFSAERLKGVDSTLKIQPAKLEDSAVYLCASSLVLTANTEAFFGQGTRLTVV.

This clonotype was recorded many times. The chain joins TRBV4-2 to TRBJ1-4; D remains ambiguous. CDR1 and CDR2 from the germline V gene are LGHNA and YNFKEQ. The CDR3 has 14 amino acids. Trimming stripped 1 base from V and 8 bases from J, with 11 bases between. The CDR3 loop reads CASSQGPGREKLFF. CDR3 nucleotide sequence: TGTGCCAGCAGCCAAGGTCCGGGTCGGGAAAAACTGTTTTTT.